These 2 T cell receptor beta chains were all obtained from the same sample, sequenced in a study of blood T cell repertoires in COVID-19. The assay was immunoSEQ multiplex PCR, and TCRdb's table has in-frame clones only and misses some. In the table there are roughly 200,000 clones, roughly 84% of which are singletons. The sequenced sample consisted of peripheral blood. Receptors originate from a woman aged 35 to 49 with COVID-19, enrolled during active disease.

The genes are TRBV5-1 and TRBJ2-3; 10 bases are a match to TRBD2. The CDR3 is made up of 18 amino acids. The J segment lost 0 bases and the V segment lost 3 bases, leaving 10 bases of the junction unmatched. CDR1 is SGHRS and CDR2 is YFSETQ in the germline V gene. CDR3 DNA: TGCGCCAGCAGCTCCCTCAAGCGGGGGGGTACTAGCACAGATACGCAGTATTTT. Protein: CASSSLKRGGTSTDTQYF.

CDR3 sequence reads: CTSSQNPLAGGVPDTQYF. The CDR3 bases are TGCACCAGCAGCCAGAACCCCCTAGCGGGAGGCGTCCCAGATACGCAGTATTTT. The chain joins TRBV1 to TRBJ2-3; the table's D call TRBD2 went unverified against the DNA. TRBV1 is a documented pseudogene. This CDR3 contains 18 residues.